The 14 T cell receptor beta chains listed next were all sequenced from one sample in a study of blood T cell repertoires in COVID-19. Method: immunoSEQ multiplex PCR; TCRdb's copy keeps in-frame clones and lacks some. The sample contains about 310,000 clones, around 87% of which appear only once. The specimen sequenced was peripheral blood. The receptors derive from a woman between 50 and 59 years old who had recovered from COVID-19.

The rearrangement uses TRBV21-1 and TRBJ2-7; the DNA was not used to check the table's D call, TRBD1. TRBV21-1 is flagged as a pseudogene. CDR3 length: 15 residues. CDR3 sequence reads: CASSFRDRVAYEQYF. The CDR3 region has the DNA TGTGCCAGCAGCTTCCGGGACAGGGTGGCCTACGAGCAGTACTTC.

This clone was counted between two and nine times. The V and J genes are TRBV9 and TRBJ2-5; 10 nucleotides agree with TRBD2. The germline V gene encodes CDR1 SGDLS and CDR2 YYNGEE. The V gene end was trimmed by 0 bases and the J gene end by 3 bases; junction bases not matched to a gene: 2. The CDR3 runs to 15 residues. CDR3: CASSVDTSGEETQYF. CDR3 nucleotide sequence: TGTGCCAGCAGCGTAGATACTAGCGGGGAAGAGACCCAGTACTTC.

V is TRBV5-1 and J is TRBJ2-5, with 7 positions matching TRBD2. The CDR3 is made up of 15 amino acids. Per germline, CDR1 SGHRS and CDR2 YFSETQ. Trimming took 0 bases from V and 2 from J; bases not matched to a gene: 4. The CDR3 DNA sequence: TGCGCCAGCAGCTTGGGAGTAGCGGGTCAAGAGACCCAGTACTTC. This translates into CASSLGVAGQETQYF. The full variable domain, its missing parts supplied by reference TRBV5-1 and TRBJ2-5, is KAGVTQTPRYLIKTRGQQVTLSCSPISGHRSVSWYQQTPGQGLQFLFEYFSETQRNKGNFPGRFSGRQFSNSRSEMNVSTLELGDSALYLCASSLGVAGQETQYFGPGTRLLVL.

This clone has more than one count but fewer than ten. The chain has TRBV29-1 and TRBJ2-3; 8 bases line up with TRBD1. V lost 7 bases to trimming and J lost 2 bases; unmatched junction nucleotides: 5. The germline V gene encodes CDR1 SQVTM and CDR2 ANQGSEA. The CDR3 is made up of 13 amino acids. The CDR3 region is CSAQGAPTDTQYF. CDR3 bases: TGCAGCGCCCAGGGGGCTCCCACAGATACGCAGTATTTT.

V is TRBV19 and J is TRBJ2-1, with D perhaps matching TRBD1 (6 bases). The CDR3 length is 16 residues. Germline V CDR1 and CDR2: LNHDA, SQIVND (reference sequence). Trimming left V 4 bases short and J 0 bases short, with 13 bases between. This CDR3 is CASSTRQASSYNEQFF. In DNA form, the CDR3 reads TGTGCCAGTAGTACCAGACAGGCGAGCTCCTACAATGAGCAGTTCTTC.

J is TRBJ1-1 and V is TRBV19, with 8 nucleotides matching TRBD1. The J segment lost 3 bases and the V segment lost 6 bases, leaving 3 bases of the junction unmatched. CDR1 LNHDA and CDR2 SQIVND come from the germline V gene (reference sequence). The CDR3 sequence is 13 residues long. The DNA of the CDR3 is TGTGCCAGTAGCCAGACAGGGGACACTGAAGCTTTCTTT. Its protein is CASSQTGDTEAFF.

The rearrangement uses TRBV9 and TRBJ2-3, with unresolved D. This CDR3 is 13 amino acids long. Germline V lookup: CDR1 SGDLS, CDR2 YYNGEE. V shed 3 bases and J shed 2 bases, with 7 bases lying between them. CDR3 sequence: CASSASPTDTQYF. The CDR3 DNA is TGTGCCAGCAGCGCATCCCCCACAGATACGCAGTATTTT.

The chain recombines TRBV6-5 with TRBJ2-3; a possible D gene is TRBD2 (6 bases). V lost 8 bases and J 2 bases, leaving 11 bases between the germline ends. The CDR3 extends over 13 amino acids. The V gene's germline CDR1 is MNHEY and CDR2 SVGAGI. The CDR3 protein is CASGRGITDTQYF. The CDR3 coding sequence is TGTGCCAGCGGTCGGGGGATCACAGATACGCAGTATTTT.

The genes are TRBV15 and TRBJ2-7, with 10 bases lining up with TRBD2. Germline V gene data show CDR1 as LNHNV and CDR2 as YYDKDF (reference sequence). Trimming at V came to 0 bases and at J to 6 bases, leaving 11 bases not matched to a gene. This CDR3 is built from 17 residues. Here the CDR3 DNA reads TGTGCCACCAGCAGAGATGGGGTTATAGCGGGAGGCAGCGAGCAGTACTTC. It codes for CATSRDGVIAGGSEQYF. Combining the CDR3 with reference TRBV15 and TRBJ2-7 gives the whole variable domain DAMVIQNPRYQVTQFGKPVTLSCSQTLNHNVMYWYQQKSSQAPKLLFHYYDKDFNNEADTPDNFQSRRPNTSFCFLDIRSPGLGDTAMYLCATSRDGVIAGGSEQYFGPGTRLTVT.

V is TRBV20-1 and J is TRBJ1-1; perhaps TRBD1 as D (6 bases). Germline-derived CDR1 and CDR2 are DFQATT and SNEGSKA (reference sequence). This CDR3 region has 11 residues. The germline V and J ends were trimmed by 3 bases and 11 bases, with 13 bases remaining between them. CDR3 bases: TGCAGTGCTAGGGGGGCAGCGCAGGCTTTCTTT. This sequence encodes CSARGAAQAFF.

CDR3 in amino acids: CASSQDRPGGYTF. The CDR3 nucleotides read TGTGCCAGCAGCCAAGACAGGCCAGGGGGCTACACCTTC. This chain uses TRBV3-1 (or the pseudogene TRBV3-2) with TRBJ1-2; D is possibly TRBD1 (5 bases). The CDR3 runs 13 residues. Germline V gives CDR1 LGHDT, CDR2 YNNKEL (reference sequence). The V gene lost 0 bases and the J gene lost 8 bases, with 10 bases spanning the gap.

V usage is TRBV5-1 and J usage is TRBJ1-1; possibly TRBD1 for D (5 bases). Deletions cut 5 bases from V and 0 bases from J, with 11 bases between. The germline V gene has CDR1 SGHRS and CDR2 YFSETQ. This CDR3 has 14 amino acids. CDR3 in DNA: TGCGCCAGCAGGGGAAGGGGCCTGAACACTGAAGCTTTCTTT. Its protein is CASRGRGLNTEAFF. The whole variable domain, remainder taken from reference TRBV5-1 and TRBJ1-1, is KAGVTQTPRYLIKTRGQQVTLSCSPISGHRSVSWYQQTPGQGLQFLFEYFSETQRNKGNFPGRFSGRQFSNSRSEMNVSTLELGDSALYLCASRGRGLNTEAFFGQGTRLTVV.

The chain carries TRBV9 and TRBJ2-1, with 14 bases identical to TRBD2. The CDR3 contains 16 residues. V lost 4 bases to trimming and J lost 7 bases; unmatched junction nucleotides: 7. Looked up from germline, CDR1 is SGDLS and CDR2 is YYNGEE. The CDR3 here is CASSFRTSGRTNEQFF. As DNA, the CDR3 is TGTGCCAGCAGCTTCCGGACTAGCGGGAGGACGAATGAGCAGTTCTTC.

V usage is TRBV15 and J usage is TRBJ2-5, with TRBD2 matching 8 bases. There are 19 residues in the CDR3. Germline V gene data show CDR1 as LNHNV and CDR2 as YYDKDF (reference sequence). With 3 bases clipped from V and 3 bases from J, the junction kept 18 bases outside the gene matches. CDR3: CATSSQREFTGAEEETQYF. DNA for the CDR3: TGTGCCACCAGCAGCCAGCGGGAGTTTACGGGGGCGGAGGAAGAGACCCAGTACTTC.